This entry features one TCR beta chain sequence. Its antigen is still unknown. Germline values: CDR1 SGHDN, CDR2 FVKESK. The CDR3 length is 16 residues. Trimming removed 4 bases from V and 2 bases from J; junction bases left unmatched: 3. Donors were systemically healthy Caucasian individuals from Russia aged roughly 6 to 100 years. Total RNA extracted from each sample amounted to at least 5 micrograms. This sample is drawn from a study of blood T cells in healthy people across ages. As for the study in general: There was about one barcoded beta molecule captured by template switching per two T cells.

A sample-barcoded 5' primer and a J-beta primer mix were used in a second PCR of roughly 6 to 12 cycles. TCRdb called the 5' RACE reads again in MiXCR, with one record for every CDR3 protein. The sample yields 1.5 million to 2 million distinct CDR3 sequences, about 35% seen once. Study findings and constraints: Per million T cells, TCR beta diversity dropped roughly linearly as age increased.

The TCR sequence derives from a woman aged 25 to 45 in good health. The rearrangement links TRBV14 to TRBJ2-1; 12 positions agree with TRBD2. Source material: blood. The CDR3, as DNA: TGTGCCAGCAGCCGACTAGCGGGAGAGGCCTACAATGAGCAGTTCTTC. Its protein product is CASSRLAGEAYNEQFF.